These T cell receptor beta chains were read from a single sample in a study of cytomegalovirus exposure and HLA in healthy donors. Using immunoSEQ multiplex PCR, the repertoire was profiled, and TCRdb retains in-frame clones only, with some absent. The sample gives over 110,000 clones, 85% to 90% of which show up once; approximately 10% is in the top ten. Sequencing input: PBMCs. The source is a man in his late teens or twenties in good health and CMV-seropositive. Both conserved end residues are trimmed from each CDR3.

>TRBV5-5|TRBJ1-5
ASSFGFNQPQH
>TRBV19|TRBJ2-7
ASSRDRVGEQY
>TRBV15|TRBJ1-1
ATSRAGSRTEAF
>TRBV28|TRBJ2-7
ASSSQAGWRYEQY
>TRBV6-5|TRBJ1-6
ASSYGGQNNSPLH
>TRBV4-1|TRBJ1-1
ASSPRGLDTEAF
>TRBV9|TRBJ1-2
ASSASRGKYGYT
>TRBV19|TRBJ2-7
ASSMGRREGPYEQY
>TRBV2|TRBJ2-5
ASSGLGTEQETQY
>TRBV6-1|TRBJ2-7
ASSVRGGDRGPYEQY
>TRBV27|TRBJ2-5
ASSFSISGLATETQY
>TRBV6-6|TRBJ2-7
ASSYDRVYEQY
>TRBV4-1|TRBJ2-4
ASSHLLGDPKNIQY
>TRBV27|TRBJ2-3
ASSLWTPPTDTQY
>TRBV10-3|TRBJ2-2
AISDSAGSSGELF
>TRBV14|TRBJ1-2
ASSQAPRNGNYGYT
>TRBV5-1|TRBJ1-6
ASSTENYNSPLH
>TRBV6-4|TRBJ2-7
ASSFVAGGEYEQY
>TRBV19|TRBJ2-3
ASSHLQGGTDTQY
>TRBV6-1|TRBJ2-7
ASSAGVEQY
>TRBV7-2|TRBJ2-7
ASSFGQGAPYEQY
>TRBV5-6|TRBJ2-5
ASSLISVQETQY
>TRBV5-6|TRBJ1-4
ASSLGPGQGNEKLF
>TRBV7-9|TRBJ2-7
ASSSRRDITYEQY
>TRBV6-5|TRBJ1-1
ASSQGATWTEAF
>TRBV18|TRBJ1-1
ASSPRQREAF
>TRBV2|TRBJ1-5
ASRRDRGSNQPQH
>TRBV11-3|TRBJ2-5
ASSLGERANRYQETQY
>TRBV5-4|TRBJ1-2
ASSSKLGYGYT
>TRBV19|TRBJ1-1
ASKTVLNTEAF
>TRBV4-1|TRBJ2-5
ASTWDRGGETQY
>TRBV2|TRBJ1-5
ASSLWGGRLDNQPQH
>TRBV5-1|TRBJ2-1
ASSLVPGQGSGGAYNEQF
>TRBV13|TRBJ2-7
ASSLGPGFGFDEQY
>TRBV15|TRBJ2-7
ATSRVQSTHYEQY
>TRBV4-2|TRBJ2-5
ASSQALEVETQY
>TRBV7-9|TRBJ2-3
ASSLVDFSILHTLDTQY
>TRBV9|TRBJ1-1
ASKAGQGSTEAF
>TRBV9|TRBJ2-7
ASSVDGTSGRREQY
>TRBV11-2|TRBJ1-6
ASSPRFGHGSYNSPLH
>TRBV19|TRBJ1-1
ASSPDRGPTEAF
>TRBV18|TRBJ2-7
ASSPPGLEQY
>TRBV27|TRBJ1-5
ASRGGQNSNQPQH